The entry that follows covers one TCR beta chain sequence. Measured with immunoSEQ multiplex PCR; TCRdb has only the in-frame clones, and not every one. This sample has 55,000 to 75,000 clones; approximately 90% occur once, and the top ten carry 2.9%. The sample is drawn from a study of T cells after somatic rescue of genetic block. The CDR3 has 17 residues. CDR1 and CDR2 (germline): WSHSY, SAAADI. V lost 3 bases and J lost 1; bases outside the gene matches: 9. The sequencing sample was made of peripheral blood mononuclear cells (PBMCs). The V call is TRBV10-2, the J call TRBJ2-5; 9 nucleotides align to TRBD2. The clonotype comes from a man between 40 and 49 years old. CDR3 sequence reads: CASSEGLTSGAQETQYF. In nucleotides, the CDR3 is TGCGCCAGCAGTGAAGGATTGACTAGCGGAGCCCAAGAGACCCAGTACTTC.